This paragraph reports one T cell receptor beta chain. This specimen belongs to a study of blood T cell repertoires in COVID-19. Study background: Sites across the United States, Italy and Spain contributed samples from acute and convalescent COVID-19. The cDNA or gDNA used as material had been derived from T cells, B-cell-depleted T cells, or PBMCs.

The V gene lost 4 bases and the J gene lost 2 bases, with 14 bases spanning the gap. The germline gives CDR1 SGHRS, CDR2 YFSETQ. CDR3 length: 15 residues. As handled by the study authors: Amplification from reference gene primers served as the basis for estimated nucleated cell counts. This table comes from immunoSEQ multiplex PCR, and its TCRdb copy is limited to in-frame clones, with some not included. The DNA gave D and trimming, while V, J and clone size come from that table. The sample lists roughly 500,000 clones, 75% to 90% occurring once. Material for sequencing was peripheral blood. The V gene is TRBV5-1, the J gene TRBJ2-3, with D possibly being TRBD1 (6 bases). The receptor was isolated from a human donor in a cohort sampled during active COVID-19. CDR3 amino acids: CASSPLRDNTDTQYF. CDR3 DNA sequence: TGCGCCAGCAGCCCCCTTAGGGACAACACAGATACGCAGTATTTT.